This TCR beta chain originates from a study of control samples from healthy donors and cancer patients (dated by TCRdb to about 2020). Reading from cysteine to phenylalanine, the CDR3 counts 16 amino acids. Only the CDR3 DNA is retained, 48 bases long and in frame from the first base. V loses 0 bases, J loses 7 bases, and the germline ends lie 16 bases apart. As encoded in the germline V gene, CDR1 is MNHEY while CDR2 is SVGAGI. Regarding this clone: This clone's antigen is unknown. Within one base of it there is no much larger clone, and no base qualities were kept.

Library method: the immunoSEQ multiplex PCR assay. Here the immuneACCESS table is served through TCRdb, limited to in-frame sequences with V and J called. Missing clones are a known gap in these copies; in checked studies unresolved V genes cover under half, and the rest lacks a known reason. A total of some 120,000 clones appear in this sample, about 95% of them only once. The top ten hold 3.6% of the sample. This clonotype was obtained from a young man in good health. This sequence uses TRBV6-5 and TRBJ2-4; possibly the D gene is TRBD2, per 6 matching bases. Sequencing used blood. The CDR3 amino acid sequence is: CASSYSSSQSGNIQYF. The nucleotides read TGTGCCAGCAGTTACTCGAGTTCGCAAAGCGGGAACATTCAGTACTTC.